Listed here are 26 T cell receptor beta chains from one sample, sequenced in a study of T-cell memory formation after mild COVID-19. One entry per CDR3 protein, called by TCRdb with MiXCR from the 5' RACE reads. In the table there are a few hundred thousand distinct CDR3 sequences, under 20% of which are singletons. The sequencing input was PBMCs or a T cell subset sorted from them (not recorded which). These receptor sequences come from a young man who had mild COVID-19 (a few samples of this study predate the infection). Cell type and time point are not known.

This clonotype was detected a few times. The rearrangement uses TRBV19 and TRBJ2-3; TRBD1 is a possible D gene (5 bases). This CDR3 comprises 13 residues. Germline V gives CDR1 LNHDA, CDR2 SQIVND (reference sequence). Trimming shortened V by 2 bases and J by 4 bases, and 7 bases separated the two germline ends. Here the CDR3 reads CASSIQGADTQYF. In DNA form, the CDR3 reads TGTGCCAGTAGTATACAGGGCGCAGATACGCAGTATTTT.

This clonotype came up a few times. CDR3 amino acids: CASSSYPQISGTEAFF. For the CDR3, the DNA is TGTGCCAGCAGCTCGTACCCACAGATTTCGGGCACTGAAGCTTTCTTT. The chain recombines TRBV7-2 with TRBJ1-1; D is uncertain. Germline V gene data show CDR1 as SGHTA and CDR2 as FQGNSA. V was shortened by 4 bases and J by 4 bases, with 19 bases between the two germline ends. The CDR3 totals 16 residues.

The chain employs TRBV12-3 or TRBV12-4 and TRBJ2-2, with D perhaps TRBD1 (5 bases). CDR3 length equals 15 residues. V was pared by 3 bases and J by 4 bases, with 12 bases between. CDR3: CASSFRRVATGELFF. As DNA, the CDR3 is TGTGCCAGCAGTTTTCGCAGGGTGGCCACCGGGGAGCTGTTTTTT.

This clonotype has more than one count but fewer than ten. The chain combines TRBV5-1 with TRBJ2-2; 7 nucleotides align to TRBD2. This CDR3 has 16 amino acids. The junction had 5 bases not matched to a gene; V was cut back by 3 bases and J by 0 bases. CDR1 is SGHRS, CDR2 YFSETQ, per germline. CDR3 protein: CASSSKRGPNTGELFF. DNA of the CDR3: TGCGCCAGCAGCTCTAAGCGGGGTCCGAACACCGGGGAGCTGTTTTTT. The complete variable domain, with remaining parts taken from reference TRBV5-1 and TRBJ2-2, reads KAGVTQTPRYLIKTRGQQVTLSCSPISGHRSVSWYQQTPGQGLQFLFEYFSETQRNKGNFPGRFSGRQFSNSRSEMNVSTLELGDSALYLCASSSKRGPNTGELFFGEGSRLTVL.

The chain recombines TRBV20-1 with TRBJ1-2, with D unresolved. Between the trimmed V and J ends, which lost 3 bases and 3 bases, there was a span of 11 bases. The CDR3 runs 13 residues. In germline, CDR1 is DFQATT, CDR2 SNEGSKA (reference sequence). The CDR3 here is CSASPRGYYGYTF. CDR3 nucleotide sequence: TGCAGTGCTAGTCCGAGAGGGTACTATGGCTACACCTTC.

The table lists this clonotype with many counts. The chain uses TRBV5-1 and TRBJ2-1, with 9 bases lining up with TRBD2. There are 16 residues in the CDR3. Trimming cost V 4 bases and J 5 bases; bases outside gene matches: 10. The germline V gene encodes CDR1 SGHRS and CDR2 YFSETQ. CDR3 coding DNA: TGCGCCAGCAGCACGCGAGTTCTAGCGGGGAACAATGAGCAGTTCTTC. This codes for CASSTRVLAGNNEQFF.

This clonotype has just a few counts. The rearrangement links TRBV4-3 to TRBJ2-7; no reliable D call. Germline V CDR1 and CDR2: LGHNA, YSLEER. V was trimmed by 1 base and J by 6 bases, leaving 16 bases between them. The CDR3 has 15 amino acids. The CDR3 protein is CASSQVRDIQSEQYF. Here the CDR3 DNA reads TGCGCCAGCAGCCAAGTCCGAGACATTCAGAGCGAGCAGTACTTC.

This clonotype was seen only a few times. The rearrangement joins TRBV2 to TRBJ2-5; a possible D gene is TRBD2 (5 bases). V was trimmed by 6 bases and J by 4 bases, leaving 18 bases between them. CDR3 length equals 15 residues. CDR1 is SNHLY, CDR2 FYNNEI, per germline. The CDR3 sequence is CASRRRPGNLETQYF. For the CDR3, the DNA is TGTGCCAGCAGGAGAAGACCGGGAAACTTAGAGACCCAGTACTTC.

The rearrangement joins TRBV5-6 to TRBJ1-5; perhaps TRBD1 as D (5 bases). CDR1 and CDR2 from the germline V gene are SGHDT and YYEEEE. V was shortened by 2 bases and J by 1 base, with 10 bases between the two germline ends. This CDR3 has 15 residues. The DNA for the CDR3 is TGTGCCAGCAGCTTACGAGGGGCCAGCAATCAGCCCCAGCATTTT. Amino acid sequence: CASSLRGASNQPQHF.

This rearrangement joins TRBV29-1 to TRBJ1-2; D remains ambiguous. The CDR3 totals 12 residues. The V and J ends lost 1 base and 4 bases respectively, with 7 bases between them. Per germline, CDR1 SQVTM and CDR2 ANQGSEA. The CDR3 region has the DNA TGCAGCGTTGAAGTTTCTCCCTATGGCTACACCTTC. This sequence encodes CSVEVSPYGYTF. The variable domain in full, completed from reference TRBV29-1 and TRBJ1-2, reads SAVISQKPSRDICQRGTSLTIQCQVDSQVTMMFWYRQQPGQSLTLIATANQGSEATYESGFVIDKFPISRPNLTFSTLTVSNMSPEDSSIYLCSVEVSPYGYTFGSGTRLTVV.

This clonotype was seen ten or more times. This chain joins TRBV6-5 and TRBJ1-5; no reliable D call. The germline gives CDR1 MNHEY, CDR2 SVGAGI. The CDR3 length is 18 residues. The ends were cut back, 2 bases at V and 7 bases at J, with 24 bases in the middle. CDR3 nucleotide sequence: TGTGCCAGCAGTTACCCCCACCTCGACACCGTTCGGTGGCAGCCCCAGCATTTT. This encodes CASSYPHLDTVRWQPQHF.

V and J are TRBV10-3 and TRBJ2-7; D is perhaps TRBD2 (6 bases). Germline V gives CDR1 ENHRY, CDR2 SYGVKD. The V gene lost 5 bases and the J gene lost 3 bases, with 17 bases spanning the gap. There are 15 residues in the CDR3. Here the CDR3 DNA reads TGTGCCATCAGTACCCGTATGGAGGGGTACTACGAGCAGTACTTC. Its protein product is CAISTRMEGYYEQYF.

The CDR3 bases are TGTGCCAGCAGCTCCGCCTCAGGGTTTTATTCACCCCTCCACTTT. Its translation is CASSSASGFYSPLHF. This chain links TRBV7-2 with TRBJ1-6; TRBD1 might be the D (5 bases). Germline V gene lookup returns CDR1 SGHTA and CDR2 FQGNSA. Trimming stripped 4 bases from V and 8 bases from J, with 15 bases between. This CDR3 is built from 15 residues.

This clonotype was seen a handful of times. The V call is TRBV6-5, the J call TRBJ2-5; D is perhaps TRBD2 (5 bases). Germline V gene lookup returns CDR1 MNHEY and CDR2 SVGAGI. The germline V and J ends were trimmed by 6 bases and 1 base, with 12 bases remaining between them. The CDR3 totals 14 residues. As DNA, the CDR3 is TGTGCCAGCAGACGCTCCGGGATCCAAGAGACCCAGTACTTC. Encoded protein: CASRRSGIQETQYF.

This clonotype showed up just a few times. The chain joins TRBV7-9 to TRBJ2-5; D may correspond to TRBD1 or TRBD2 (5 bases each). V lost 6 bases and J lost 5, with 22 bases in between. The length of the CDR3 is 16 residues. CDR1 and CDR2 from the germline V gene are SEHNR and FQNEAQ (reference sequence). The CDR3 nucleotides are TGTGCCAGCAGAAACCGGGACCCTCAATATGATGAGACCCAGTACTTC. It is translated as CASRNRDPQYDETQYF.

This clonotype has a handful of counts. The chain joins TRBV5-6 to TRBJ2-5; D unclear. The CDR3 loop spans 13 amino acids. V was clipped by 1 base and J by 5 bases, with 9 bases between them. Germline CDR1 and CDR2: SGHDT and YYEEEE. In DNA form, the CDR3 reads TGTGCCAGCAGCTTGCCCTTGGGTGAGACCCAGTACTTC. Translated: CASSLPLGETQYF.

Only a few counts were recorded for this clonotype. The chain links TRBV29-1 to TRBJ1-1, with 8 bases matching TRBD1. The junction had 6 bases not matched to a gene; V was cut back by 5 bases and J by 1 base. CDR1 is SQVTM and CDR2 is ANQGSEA in the germline V gene. CDR3 length equals 14 residues. The CDR3 DNA reads as TGCAGCGTTCAGCCAGGGGGCCCGAACACTGAAGCTTTCTTT. Its translation: CSVQPGGPNTEAFF.

The chain uses TRBV7-2 and TRBJ2-7, with a tentative D call TRBD1 (6 bases). The CDR3 has 15 amino acids. V was pared by 1 base and J by 0 bases, with 10 bases between. Looked up from germline, CDR1 is SGHTA and CDR2 is FQGNSA. This CDR3 is CASSLGQGSSYEQYF. The DNA for the CDR3 is TGTGCCAGCAGCTTAGGGCAGGGGAGCTCCTACGAGCAGTACTTC. Full variable domain (rest looked up from reference TRBV7-2 and TRBJ2-7): GAGVSQSPSNKVTEKGKDVELRCDPISGHTALYWYRQSLGQGLEFLIYFQGNSAPDKSGLPSDRFSAERTGGSVSTLTIQRTQQEDSAVYLCASSLGQGSSYEQYFGPGTRLTVT.

The sample holds a few counts of this clonotype. V usage is TRBV6-5 and J usage is TRBJ2-7; D is uncertain. V was shortened by 5 bases and J by 6 bases, with 14 bases between the two germline ends. CDR1 and CDR2 from the germline V gene are MNHEY and SVGAGI. The CDR3 length is 13 residues. The CDR3 nucleotides are TGTGCCAGCAGTCCGCGGATTGAAGCCGAGCAGTACGTC. Protein sequence: CASSPRIEAEQYV.

This chain uses TRBV29-1 with TRBJ2-5; D is undetermined. Looked up from germline, CDR1 is SQVTM and CDR2 is ANQGSEA. V lost 3 bases, J lost 2 bases, and 7 bases lay in between. The CDR3 runs to 12 residues. This chain's CDR3 is CSVEHIQETQYF. DNA for the CDR3: TGCAGCGTTGAGCACATACAAGAGACCCAGTACTTC.

This chain links TRBV30 with TRBJ2-6; 7 nucleotides agree with TRBD2. The CDR3 totals 15 residues. Germline V gene lookup returns CDR1 GTSNPN and CDR2 SVGIG (reference sequence). V lost 2 bases to trimming and J lost 4 bases; unmatched junction nucleotides: 5. The chain's CDR3 is CAWSPGRTGANVLTF. As DNA, the CDR3 is TGTGCCTGGAGTCCCGGGAGGACCGGGGCCAACGTCCTGACTTTC.

The V gene is TRBV5-1, the J gene TRBJ2-2; tentative D call: TRBD1 (6 bases). Trimming left V 0 bases short and J 5 bases short, with 8 bases between. This CDR3 spans 14 amino acids. Germline-derived CDR1 and CDR2 are SGHRS and YFSETQ. CDR3: CASSLADSTGELFF. The DNA for the CDR3 is TGCGCCAGCAGCTTGGCGGACAGTACCGGGGAGCTGTTTTTT.

This clonotype has a handful of counts. The CDR3 reads CASSLGGQPQTGELFF. CDR3 in DNA: TGTGCCAGCAGCTTAGGGGGCCAGCCACAAACCGGGGAGCTGTTTTTT. The chain is built from TRBV7-3 and TRBJ2-2, with D possibly being TRBD1 (6 bases). Trimming removed 2 bases from V and 5 bases from J, with 15 bases in between. The CDR3 runs 16 residues. Germline CDR1 is SGHTA and CDR2 is FQGTGA.

The rearrangement links TRBV18 to TRBJ1-5; D is unclear. The V and J ends lost 1 base and 2 bases respectively, with 12 bases between them. There are 16 residues in the CDR3. The germline V gene encodes CDR1 KGHSH and CDR2 LQKENI. The CDR3 bases are TGTGCCAGCTCACCACGGGAAGTTATTGGCAATCAGCCCCAGCATTTT. This gives the protein CASSPREVIGNQPQHF.

This clonotype was seen more than once but under ten times. The chain uses TRBV7-7 and TRBJ1-1; D gene unclear. The CDR3 contains 13 residues. Trimming took 5 bases from V and 1 from J, leaving 8 bases between them. Per the germline V gene, CDR1 is SSHAT and CDR2 is FNYEAQ (reference sequence). CDR3 amino acids: CASSASKNTEAFF. The CDR3 nucleotides read TGTGCCAGCAGCGCATCGAAGAACACTGAAGCTTTCTTT.

This chain connects TRBV15 to TRBJ2-1; the match to TRBD2 covers 12 bases. CDR3 length equals 15 residues. J gave up 8 bases and V 6 bases, and 8 bases lay outside the gene matches. Germline V gene lookup returns CDR1 LNHNV and CDR2 YYDKDF (reference sequence). CDR3 nucleotides: TGTGCCACCAGGCCTAGCGGGGGGGGATTGGATGAGCAGTTCTTC. Amino acid sequence: CATRPSGGGLDEQFF.